This T cell receptor beta chain stems from a study of control samples from healthy donors and cancer patients. Some clones are missing from TCRdb's copy, which holds only in-frame ones; the method was immunoSEQ multiplex PCR. The sample records approximately 94,000 clones, about 88% being singletons. CDR1 LGHDT and CDR2 YNNKEL come from the germline V gene (reference sequence). The V end lost 4 bases, the J end lost 5 bases, and 11 bases lay between the germline ends. The CDR3 loop spans 13 amino acids. V usage is TRBV3-1 (or the pseudogene TRBV3-2) and J usage is TRBJ2-5, with D uncertain. Sequencing was done on a sample of blood. This receptor was identified in a woman aged 50 to 60 in good health. DNA for the CDR3: TGTGCCAGCAGCCGCCCACTTGGTGAGACCCAGTACTTC. This encodes CASSRPLGETQYF.